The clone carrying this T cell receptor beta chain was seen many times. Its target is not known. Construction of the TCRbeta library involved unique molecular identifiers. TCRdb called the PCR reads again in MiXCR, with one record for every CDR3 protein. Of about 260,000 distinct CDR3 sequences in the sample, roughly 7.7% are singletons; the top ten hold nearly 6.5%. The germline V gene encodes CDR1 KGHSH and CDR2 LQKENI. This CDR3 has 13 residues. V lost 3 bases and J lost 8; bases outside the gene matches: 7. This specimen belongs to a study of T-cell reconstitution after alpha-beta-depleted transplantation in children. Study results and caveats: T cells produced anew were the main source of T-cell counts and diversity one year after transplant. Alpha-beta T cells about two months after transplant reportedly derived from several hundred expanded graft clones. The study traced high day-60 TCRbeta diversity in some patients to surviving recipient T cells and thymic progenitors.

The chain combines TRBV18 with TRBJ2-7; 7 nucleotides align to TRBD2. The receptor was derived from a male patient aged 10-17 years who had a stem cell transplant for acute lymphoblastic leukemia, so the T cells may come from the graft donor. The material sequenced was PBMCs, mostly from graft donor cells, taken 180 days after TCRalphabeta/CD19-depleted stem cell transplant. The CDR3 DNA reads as TGTGCCAGCTCACCGCAGGTAGCGGGCCAGCAGTACTTC. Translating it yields CASSPQVAGQQYF. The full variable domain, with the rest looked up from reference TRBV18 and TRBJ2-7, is NAGVMQNPRHLVRRRGQEARLRCSPMKGHSHVYWYRQLPEEGLKFMVYLQKENIIDESGMPKERFSAEFPKEGPSILRIQQVVRGDSAAYFCASSPQVAGQQYFGPGTRLTVT.